This TCR beta chain was profiled in a study of blood T cell repertoires in COVID-19. The CDR3 contains 14 residues. Trimming pared 5 bases from V and 4 bases from J, leaving 14 bases between. CDR1 SGHVS and CDR2 FQNEAQ come from the germline V gene. Original methodology: Quantification of nucleated cells was approximated via reference gene primer amplification. Clones were read by immunoSEQ multiplex PCR, and TCRdb kept only the in-frame ones, dropping some. V, J and clone size are those of that table, while D and trimming were read from the DNA. This sample has 350,000 to 450,000 clones, with about 89% found just once.

The V gene is TRBV7-8, the J gene TRBJ1-2, with TRBD1 as a possible D gene (5 bases). The sequenced material came from peripheral blood. The origin of this receptor is a woman aged 35 to 49 with COVID-19, enrolled during active disease. The CDR3 is CASSLRQGGYGYTF. In DNA, the CDR3 is TGTGCCAGCAGCCTGAGGCAGGGTGGCTATGGCTACACCTTC.